Shown below are 2 T cell receptor beta chains from a single sample sequenced in a study of human T cells and chemical hapten exposure. Regarding time point: pre-sensitization, week 0. Treatment in this sample: therapeutic diphenylcyclopropenone sensitization with weekly scalp DPC. TCRdb reprocessed the RACE reads via MiXCR and lists one record per CDR3 protein. The top ten hold around 8% of the sample, which has 380,000 or so distinct CDR3 sequences, around 5.5% seen once. Sequences were derived from whole blood, sampled in connection with sensitization to the hapten diphenylcyclopropenone (DPC). The origin of the receptors is a young woman with alopecia areata. Some clones in this sample may be carry-over from other donors' samples.

This clonotype has ten or more counts. V gene TRBV29-1 combines with J gene TRBJ1-3; D gene uncertain. V dropped 8 bases and J dropped 2 bases, with 19 bases sitting between them. The CDR3 has 15 amino acids. The V gene's germline CDR1 is SQVTM and CDR2 ANQGSEA. Written as DNA, the CDR3 is TGCAGCCCAGGAGGGTCAGGAGACCCTGGAAACACCATATATTTT. It specifies CSPGGSGDPGNTIYF.

This clonotype was recorded many times. V gene TRBV18 combines with J gene TRBJ2-1, with D tentatively TRBD2 (6 bases). CDR1 is KGHSH, CDR2 LQKENI, per germline. Trimming took off 2 bases at V and 6 bases at J, with 8 bases between the two ends. This CDR3 is 13 amino acids long. CDR3 region: CASSPGGPNEQFF. The CDR3 DNA is TGTGCCAGCTCACCAGGAGGGCCCAATGAGCAGTTCTTC.